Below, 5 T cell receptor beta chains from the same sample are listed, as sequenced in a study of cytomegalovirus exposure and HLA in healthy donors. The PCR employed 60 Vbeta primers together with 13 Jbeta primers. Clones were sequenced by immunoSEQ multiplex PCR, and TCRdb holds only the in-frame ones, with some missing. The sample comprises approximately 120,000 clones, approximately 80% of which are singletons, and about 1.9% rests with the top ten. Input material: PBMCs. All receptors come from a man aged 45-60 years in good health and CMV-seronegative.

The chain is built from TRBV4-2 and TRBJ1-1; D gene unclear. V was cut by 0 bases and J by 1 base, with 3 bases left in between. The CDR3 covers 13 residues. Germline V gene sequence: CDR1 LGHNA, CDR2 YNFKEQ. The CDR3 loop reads CASSQDKNTEAFF. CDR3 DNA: TGTGCCAGCAGCCAAGACAAGAACACTGAAGCTTTCTTT.

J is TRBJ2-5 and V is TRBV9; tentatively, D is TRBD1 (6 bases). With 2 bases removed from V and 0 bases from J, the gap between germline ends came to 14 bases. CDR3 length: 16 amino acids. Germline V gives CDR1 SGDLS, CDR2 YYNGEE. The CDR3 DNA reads TGTGCCAGCAGCGTTGGGGGCAGGATCTACCAAGAGACCCAGTACTTC. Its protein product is CASSVGGRIYQETQYF.

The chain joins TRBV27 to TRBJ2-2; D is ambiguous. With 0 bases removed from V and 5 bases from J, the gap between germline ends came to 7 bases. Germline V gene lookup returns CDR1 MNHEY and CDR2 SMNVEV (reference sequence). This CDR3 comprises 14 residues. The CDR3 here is CASSLSPPTGELFF. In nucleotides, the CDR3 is TGTGCCAGCAGTTTATCTCCCCCGACCGGGGAGCTGTTTTTT.

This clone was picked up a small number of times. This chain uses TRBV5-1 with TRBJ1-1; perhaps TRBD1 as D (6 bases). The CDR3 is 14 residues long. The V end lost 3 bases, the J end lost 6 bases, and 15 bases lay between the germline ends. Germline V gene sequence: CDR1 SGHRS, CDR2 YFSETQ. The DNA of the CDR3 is TGCGCCAGCAGCTCCCACAGGGACGGGGCTGAAGCTTTCTTT. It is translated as CASSSHRDGAEAFF.

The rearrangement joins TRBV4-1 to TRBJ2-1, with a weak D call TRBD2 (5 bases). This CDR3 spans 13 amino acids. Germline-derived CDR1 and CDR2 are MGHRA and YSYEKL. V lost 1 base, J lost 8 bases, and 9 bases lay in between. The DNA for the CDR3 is TGCGCCAGCAGCCAAGTAGGAGGCGATGAGCAGTTCTTC. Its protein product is CASSQVGGDEQFF.